This TCR beta chain was identified in a study of blood T cell repertoires in COVID-19. As for the study in general: Both acute and convalescent COVID-19 samples were obtained from the United States, Italy and Spain. In each case, the material was cDNA or gDNA derived from T cells, B-cell-depleted T cells, or PBMCs.

The CDR3 contains 13 residues. Germline V gene sequence: CDR1 LGHDT, CDR2 YNNKEL (reference sequence). The trim removed 6 bases at V and 5 bases at J, leaving 7 bases unmatched. In the original processing: Reference gene primer amplification in the assay estimated nucleated cell counts. Here immunoSEQ multiplex PCR was the method, and the copy in TCRdb shows in-frame clones only, minus some. For V, J and clone size, that table is used; D and trimming come from the DNA. The sample includes about 49,000 clones, roughly 88% of them seen just once. Source material: peripheral blood. V usage is TRBV3-1 (or the pseudogene TRBV3-2) and J usage is TRBJ2-7, with 7 bases matching TRBD2. The clonotype originates from a human donor in a cohort sampled during active COVID-19. The CDR3 DNA is TGTGCCAGCAGGGAAAGCGGGGTCAACGAGCAGTACTTC. Amino acids: CASRESGVNEQYF.